These 15 T cell receptor beta chains came from one sample sequenced in a study of blood T cell repertoires in COVID-19 (dated by TCRdb to the early 2020s). The library was prepared using the immunoSEQ multiplex PCR assay. TCRdb carries this immuneACCESS record with in-frame sequences only. Its versions omit some clonotypes, under half of them owing to an unresolved V gene in the studies checked, with the rest unexplained. For this sample the table gives about 89,000 clones, of which about 83% were detected only once. About half of the sample is in the top ten clones. The material sequenced was peripheral blood. The source of these receptors is a human donor in a cohort sampled during active COVID-19.

The chain combines TRBV7-9 with TRBJ2-1; D unclear. This CDR3 comprises 14 residues. Between the trimmed V and J ends, which lost 3 bases and 4 bases, there was a span of 10 bases. CDR1 is SEHNR, CDR2 FQNEAQ, per germline (reference sequence). The CDR3 protein is CASSFGQSYNEQFF. The CDR3 DNA reads as TGTGCCAGCAGCTTTGGGCAGTCATACAATGAGCAGTTCTTC. The whole variable domain, filled in from reference TRBV7-9 and TRBJ2-1, reads DTGVSQNPRHKITKRGQNVTFRCDPISEHNRLYWYRQTLGQGPEFLTYFQNEAQLEKSRLLSDRFSAERPKGSFSTLEIQRTEQGDSAMYLCASSFGQSYNEQFFGPGTRLTVL.

The rearrangement links TRBV6-1 to TRBJ2-2, with D uncertain. Germline CDR1 reads MNHNS; CDR2 reads SASEGT. The CDR3 has 13 residues. Deletions cut 2 bases from V and 5 bases from J, with 6 bases between. CDR3 sequence: CASSEWPTGELFF. CDR3 nucleotide sequence: TGTGCCAGCAGTGAATGGCCTACCGGGGAGCTGTTTTTT.

The chain couples TRBV6-1 to TRBJ2-7; D unresolved. Germline CDR1 reads MNHNS; CDR2 reads SASEGT. This CDR3 is 13 amino acids long. V lost 1 base, J lost 2 bases, and 6 bases lay in between. The CDR3 coding sequence is TGTGCCAGCAGTGAAGGGCTAGCCTACGAGCAGTACTTC. It encodes CASSEGLAYEQYF.

The chain combines TRBV6-5 with TRBJ2-1; D gene uncertain. The germline V and J ends were trimmed by 2 bases and 6 bases, with 14 bases remaining between them. Looked up from germline, CDR1 is MNHEY and CDR2 is SVGAGI. The CDR3 is 15 amino acids. The CDR3 DNA reads TGTGCCAGCAGTTACGGTCCTCCACAAATCAATGAGCAGTTCTTC. This encodes CASSYGPPQINEQFF.

The chain links TRBV6-5 to TRBJ1-2; 11 bases match TRBD1. Germline V CDR1 and CDR2: MNHEY, SVGAGI. J gave up 4 bases and V 6 bases, and 4 bases lay outside the gene matches. The CDR3 is 14 residues long. CDR3 loop: CASRGQGDFYGYTF. The CDR3 nucleotides read TGTGCCAGCAGGGGACAGGGGGATTTCTATGGCTACACCTTC.

The chain is built from TRBV27 and TRBJ2-3, with D hard to call. With 7 bases removed from V and 1 base from J, the gap between germline ends came to 18 bases. Germline values: CDR1 MNHEY, CDR2 SMNVEV (reference sequence). The CDR3 runs 16 residues. The CDR3 sequence is CASKRDTGLGTDTQYF. The CDR3, as DNA: TGTGCCAGCAAACGTGACACTGGGTTGGGCACAGATACGCAGTATTTT.

This chain uses TRBV7-9 with TRBJ2-5; 9 bases fit TRBD1. The CDR3 is 18 residues long. Germline assignment: CDR1 SEHNR and CDR2 FQNEAQ (reference sequence). J was trimmed by 5 bases and V by 5 bases; bases with no gene match: 18. CDR3 residues: CASSPKISYRGLGETQYF. The CDR3, as DNA: TGTGCCAGCAGCCCAAAGATCTCCTACAGGGGGCTCGGGGAGACCCAGTACTTC.

This clone occurred once. V is TRBV20-1 and J is TRBJ2-7; TRBD2 is a possible D gene (7 bases). Germline CDR1 and CDR2: DFQATT and SNEGSKA (reference sequence). The CDR3 extends over 15 amino acids. V was pared by 3 bases and J by 0 bases, with 15 bases between. The CDR3 sequence is CSASPGGGLSYEQYF. CDR3 in DNA: TGCAGTGCTAGTCCGGGGGGCGGCCTCTCCTACGAGCAGTACTTC.

The rearrangement joins TRBV24-1 to TRBJ2-5, with D perhaps matching TRBD1 (5 bases). V lost 1 base and J lost 1, with 12 bases in between. The CDR3 consists of 16 residues. Germline V gene sequence: CDR1 KGHDR, CDR2 SFDVKD. The CDR3 loop reads CATSDFPQGGQETQYF. Here the CDR3 DNA reads TGTGCCACCAGTGATTTTCCCCAGGGTGGCCAAGAGACCCAGTACTTC.

This sequence joins TRBV5-6 and TRBJ2-2; D is unclear. From germline, CDR1 is SGHDT and CDR2 YYEEEE. CDR3 length: 16 residues. Trimming cost V 4 bases and J 1 base, with 14 bases left between them. The CDR3 nucleotides are TGTGCCAGCAGCCTGACTTATTGGCGGAACACCGGGGAGCTGTTTTTT. Amino acids: CASSLTYWRNTGELFF.

This rearrangement joins TRBV5-6 to TRBJ2-1, with 11 positions matching TRBD2. This CDR3 spans 17 amino acids. Germline CDR1 SGHDT, CDR2 YYEEEE. V lost 0 bases and J lost 6; bases outside the gene matches: 8. CDR3 nucleotide sequence: TGTGCCAGCAGCTTGGTACTCCTCGGGACTAGCGGCAATGAGCAGTTCTTC. Amino acids: CASSLVLLGTSGNEQFF.

J is TRBJ2-7 and V is TRBV5-1, with unresolved D. The CDR3 extends over 15 amino acids. The germline V gene encodes CDR1 SGHRS and CDR2 YFSETQ. V dropped 0 bases and J dropped 4 bases, with 14 bases sitting between them. Written as DNA, the CDR3 is TGCGCCAGCAGCTTGGTGGCAGGCCATGGATACGAGCAGTACTTC. Its translation is CASSLVAGHGYEQYF.

The chain couples TRBV29-1 to TRBJ2-2; 8 bases align to TRBD1. Germline V gene lookup returns CDR1 SQVTM and CDR2 ANQGSEA. The CDR3 is 13 amino acids. Written as DNA, the CDR3 is TGCGGGATTTGGGACAGGCCGGCCGGGGAGCTGTTTTTT. Translating gives CGIWDRPAGELFF.

V is TRBV5-6 and J is TRBJ2-7; D is unresolved. CDR1 is SGHDT, CDR2 YYEEEE, per germline. CDR3 length equals 13 residues. Trimming removed 0 bases from V and 2 bases from J, with 6 bases in between. The CDR3 is CASSLVSAYEQYF. CDR3 DNA sequence: TGTGCCAGCAGCTTGGTTTCCGCCTACGAGCAGTACTTC.

V and J are TRBV7-3 and TRBJ2-1, with D possibly matching TRBD1 (5 bases). This CDR3 is built from 13 residues. V was shortened by 1 base and J by 10 bases, with 11 bases between the two germline ends. Per germline, CDR1 SGHTA and CDR2 FQGTGA. CDR3 in amino acids: CASSLSAGPEQFF. The CDR3 coding sequence is TGTGCCAGCAGCTTAAGCGCAGGGCCAGAGCAGTTCTTC.